This TCR beta chain appears in the sequencing data of a study of CD4 T cells in relation to SARS-CoV-2 and coronaviruses. With respect to this clone: Its antigen remains unknown.

CD4+ T cells from unexposed donors were obtained before the COVID-19 pandemic (2011-2018). Isolation of CD4+ T cells took place after less than 11 days in culture. The CDR3 sequence is 14 residues long. Germline V gives CDR1 ENHRY, CDR2 SYGVKD. The ends were cut back, 6 bases at V and 3 bases at J, with 15 bases in the middle. Method: immunoSEQ multiplex PCR; TCRdb's copy keeps in-frame clones and lacks some. There are 20,000 to 25,000 clones in the sample; approximately 72% occur only once, and over 10% lies in the top ten. Sequenced sample: CD4+ T cells from PBMCs, cultured in vitro. The TCR was taken from a human donor in good health. The chain is built from TRBV10-3 and TRBJ2-7, with a tentative D call TRBD1 (6 bases). The CDR3 nucleotides are TGTGCCATCAGACCCGGCACAGGGCTCTACGAGCAGTACTTC. This gives the protein CAIRPGTGLYEQYF.